The 17 T cell receptor beta chains presented below share a single source sample, sequenced in a study of blood T cell repertoires in COVID-19. The method was immunoSEQ multiplex PCR; TCRdb's version includes in-frame clones alone and lacks a portion of them. The table records 220,000 or so clones, around 84% of them present only once. The sequenced sample was PBMCs or T cells enriched from blood (not recorded which). The origin of the receptors is a middle-aged woman who had recovered from COVID-19.

The chain joins TRBV27 to TRBJ2-2; 8 bases map to TRBD1. The CDR3 runs 14 residues. Trimming removed 10 bases from V and 2 bases from J; junction bases left unmatched: 6. Germline-derived CDR1 and CDR2 are MNHEY and SMNVEV (reference sequence). The CDR3 DNA reads TGTGCCACCCGACAGGGGACTAACACCGGGGAGCTGTTTTTT. Translating gives CATRQGTNTGELFF.

The chain couples TRBV2 to TRBJ2-1, with D maybe TRBD1 (6 bases). The germline V gene encodes CDR1 SNHLY and CDR2 FYNNEI. The V gene lost 2 bases and the J gene lost 9 bases, with 20 bases spanning the gap. CDR3 length: 16 amino acids. The CDR3 here is CASSERSSLTGGEQFF. DNA of the CDR3: TGTGCCAGCAGTGAAAGGTCCTCTTTGACAGGAGGTGAGCAGTTCTTC.

CDR3 bases: TGTGCCAGCAAGGATGACAGAAGGAACTACGAGCAGTACTTC. It codes for CASKDDRRNYEQYF. This chain joins TRBV2 and TRBJ2-7; the D gene is possibly TRBD1 (5 bases). With 7 bases removed from V and 3 bases from J, the gap between germline ends came to 16 bases. The CDR3 loop spans 14 amino acids. Germline V gene lookup returns CDR1 SNHLY and CDR2 FYNNEI.

The chain recombines TRBV29-1 with TRBJ1-1; no clear D gene. Germline V gene sequence: CDR1 SQVTM, CDR2 ANQGSEA. CDR3 length equals 13 residues. V gave up 4 bases and J gave up 4 bases, with 13 bases separating them. CDR3 loop: CSVVVTGITEAFF. CDR3 DNA sequence: TGCAGCGTTGTGGTAACCGGGATCACTGAAGCTTTCTTT. Looking up the rest from reference TRBV29-1 and TRBJ1-1 gives the full variable domain: SAVISQKPSRDICQRGTSLTIQCQVDSQVTMMFWYRQQPGQSLTLIATANQGSEATYESGFVIDKFPISRPNLTFSTLTVSNMSPEDSSIYLCSVVVTGITEAFFGQGTRLTVV.

The chain employs TRBV27 and TRBJ1-4; weak D call: TRBD1 (6 bases). Trimming stripped 2 bases from V and 8 bases from J, with 12 bases between. The CDR3 has 14 residues. Per germline, CDR1 MNHEY and CDR2 SMNVEV (reference sequence). The CDR3 DNA follows: TGTGCCAGCAGTTTAACAGGGTGGGACGAAAAACTGTTTTTT. Protein product: CASSLTGWDEKLFF.

The chain has TRBV21-1 and TRBJ1-1; TRBD1, the table's D call, lacks a check against the DNA. TRBV21-1 is a recognized pseudogene. This CDR3 region has 12 residues. This chain's CDR3 is CALGQANTEAFF. CDR3 bases: TGTGCCCTGGGACAGGCGAACACTGAAGCTTTCTTT.

The CDR3 reads CASSLVDGTGSEKLFF. The CDR3 DNA sequence: TGTGCCAGCAGCTTAGTAGATGGGACCGGGAGTGAAAAACTGTTTTTT. The rearrangement links TRBV7-9 to TRBJ1-4; D is perhaps TRBD1 (5 bases). Germline lookup yields CDR1 SEHNR and CDR2 FQNEAQ (reference sequence). Trimming cost V 1 base and J 7 bases, with 16 bases left between them. The CDR3 extends over 16 amino acids.

As regards this clone: Given a much more abundant clone one base away, this may be a read error. The V call is TRBV27, the J call TRBJ1-5; weak D call: TRBD1 (6 bases). The CDR3 spans 12 residues. Trimming took 4 bases from V and 5 from J, leaving 6 bases between them. Germline V CDR1 and CDR2: MNHEY, SMNVEV (reference sequence). Here the CDR3 DNA reads TGTGCCAGCAGTTCAGGGGATCAGCCCCAGCATTTT. This encodes CASSSGDQPQHF.

The V call is TRBV6-5, the J call TRBJ1-5; D unclear. V was pared by 0 bases and J by 6 bases, with 6 bases between. CDR3 length: 13 amino acids. Germline V gives CDR1 MNHEY, CDR2 SVGAGI. CDR3 nucleotides: TGTGCCAGCAGTTACTCTTCAGGTCAGCCCCAGCATTTT. Its translation: CASSYSSGQPQHF.

This clone was counted once. The chain carries TRBV24-1 and TRBJ2-1; the match to TRBD2 covers 10 bases. The trim removed 4 bases at V and 6 bases at J, leaving 5 bases unmatched. This CDR3 has 15 residues. CDR1 and CDR2 from the germline V gene are KGHDR and SFDVKD. The CDR3 here is CATSEPSGSVNEQFF. CDR3 coding DNA: TGTGCCACCAGTGAGCCTAGCGGGAGCGTCAATGAGCAGTTCTTC.

V usage is TRBV5-1 and J usage is TRBJ1-2; 9 bases align to TRBD1. The CDR3 length is 14 residues. The trim removed 4 bases at V and 7 bases at J, leaving 8 bases unmatched. CDR1 is SGHRS, CDR2 YFSETQ, per germline. CDR3 loop: CASSPPGQGSGYTF. CDR3 sequence (DNA): TGCGCCAGCAGCCCGCCGGGACAGGGTAGTGGCTACACCTTC.

The chain is built from TRBV4-3 and TRBJ2-1, with D possibly matching TRBD2 (5 bases). The germline CDR1 and CDR2 sequences are LGHNA and YSLEER. V was cut by 0 bases and J by 7 bases, with 16 bases left in between. CDR3 length: 16 residues. Here the CDR3 DNA reads TGCGCCAGCAGCCAAGATTTAACGGGAACCTGGAATGAGCAGTTCTTC. Its translation: CASSQDLTGTWNEQFF.

The rearrangement uses TRBV25-1 and TRBJ2-1; D ambiguous. Germline V gene sequence: CDR1 MGHDK, CDR2 SYGVNS. V was clipped by 6 bases and J by 3 bases, with 6 bases between them. This CDR3 spans 12 amino acids. CDR3 region: CASSGYYNEQFF. CDR3 bases: TGTGCCAGCAGCGGTTACTACAATGAGCAGTTCTTC.

V is TRBV18 and J is TRBJ2-5, with 7 bases identical to TRBD2. Germline loops: CDR1 KGHSH, CDR2 LQKENI. The V segment lost 4 bases and the J segment 2 bases; nucleotides outside the gene matches: 4. The CDR3 consists of 14 residues. The CDR3 DNA is TGTGCCAGCTCACGGACTAGATCACAAGAGACCCAGTACTTC. Encoded protein: CASSRTRSQETQYF.

In its sample, this clone was seen once. This rearrangement joins TRBV30 to TRBJ2-1; D gene ambiguous. Trimming took 0 bases from V and 9 from J, leaving 6 bases between them. The length of the CDR3 is 11 residues. The V gene's germline CDR1 is GTSNPN and CDR2 SVGIG (reference sequence). The CDR3 DNA is TGTGCCTGGAGTGTAAGGAGTGAGCAGTTCTTC. As protein: CAWSVRSEQFF.

The CDR3 sequence: CATSRDRDSWGTDTQYF. Written as DNA, the CDR3 is TGTGCCACCAGCAGAGATCGGGACTCCTGGGGCACAGATACGCAGTATTTT. The chain carries TRBV15 and TRBJ2-3, with a possible D match to TRBD2 (6 bases). This CDR3 has 17 amino acids. CDR1 and CDR2 (germline): LNHNV, YYDKDF (reference sequence). The ends were cut back, 0 bases at V and 1 base at J, with 14 bases in the middle.

The chain links TRBV5-1 to TRBJ2-5; tentative D call: TRBD2 (8 bases). The V end was cut by 3 bases, the J end by 7 bases, with 16 bases between. This CDR3 spans 14 amino acids. Germline CDR1 SGHRS, CDR2 YFSETQ. CDR3 bases: TGCGCCAGCAGCTCGGGAGGGGGCGAGGGGACCCAGTACTTC. Protein: CASSSGGGEGTQYF.